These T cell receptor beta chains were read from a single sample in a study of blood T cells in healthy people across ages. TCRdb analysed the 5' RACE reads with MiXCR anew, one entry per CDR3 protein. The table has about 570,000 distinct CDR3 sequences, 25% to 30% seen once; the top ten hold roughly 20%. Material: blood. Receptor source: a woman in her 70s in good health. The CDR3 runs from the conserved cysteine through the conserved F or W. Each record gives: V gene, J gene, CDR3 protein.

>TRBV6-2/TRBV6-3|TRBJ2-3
CASSRGLAGVTDTQYF
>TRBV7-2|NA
CASSSGAGGEQYF
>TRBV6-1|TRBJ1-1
CASRLGADTEAFF
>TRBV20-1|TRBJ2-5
CSSSNRETQYF
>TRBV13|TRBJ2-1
CASSSGTGVVNEQFF
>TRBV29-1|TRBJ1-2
CSVVKGVSGYTF
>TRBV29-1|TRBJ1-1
CSGYGPNTEAFF
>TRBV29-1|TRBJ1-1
CSVVPGLLNTEAFF
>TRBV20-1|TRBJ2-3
CSLRDRGSGDTQYF
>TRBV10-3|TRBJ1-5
CAISRTGTANQPQHF
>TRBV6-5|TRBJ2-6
CASSLVGGANVLTF
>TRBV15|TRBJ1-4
CASQQRKGGAEKLFF
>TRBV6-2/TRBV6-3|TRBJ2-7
CASSYSNRPYEQYF
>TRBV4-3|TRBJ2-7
CASSQGAGEQYF
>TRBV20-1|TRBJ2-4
CSARVQGGNIQYF
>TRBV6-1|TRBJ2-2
CASRTRGLSGELFF
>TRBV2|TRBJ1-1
CASRDREGTEAFF
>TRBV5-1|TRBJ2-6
CASSPTLLGANVLTF
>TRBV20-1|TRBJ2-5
CSAWMGLLQETQYF
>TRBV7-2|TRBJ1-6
CAGSFYGGNSPLHF
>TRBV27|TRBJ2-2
CATKTQTGVNTGELFF
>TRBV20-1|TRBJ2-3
CSARDQGTDTQYF
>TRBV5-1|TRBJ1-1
CASSERGQNTEAFF
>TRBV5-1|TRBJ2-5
CASSLGALQETQYF
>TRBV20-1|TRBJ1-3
CSAARQGAGNTIYF
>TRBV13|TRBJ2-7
CASTPVGGSGTYEQYF
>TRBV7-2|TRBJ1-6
CASSPAKSPLHF
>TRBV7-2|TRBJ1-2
CASSSTGEANYGYTF
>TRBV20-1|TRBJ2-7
CSANSAREQYF
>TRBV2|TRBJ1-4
CASRAVRLEEKLFF
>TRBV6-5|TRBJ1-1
CASRRQGVTEAFF
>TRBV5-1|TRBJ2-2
CASSPREGTGELFF
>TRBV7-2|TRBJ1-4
CASSLQVGRGYEKLFF
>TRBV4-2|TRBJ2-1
CASSQYRSKSSYNEQFF
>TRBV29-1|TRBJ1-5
CSAGGSNQPQHF
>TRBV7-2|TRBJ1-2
CASSPRQGRGGYTF
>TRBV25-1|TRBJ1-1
CASSEYPGLEAFF
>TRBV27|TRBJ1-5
CASSISGIGQPQHF
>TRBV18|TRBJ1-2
CASSPPVPANYGYTF
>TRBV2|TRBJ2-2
CASSERSLAAGELFF
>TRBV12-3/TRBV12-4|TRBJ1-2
CASTLWDRNYGYTF
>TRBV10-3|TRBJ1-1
CAIRSDRSFSEAFF
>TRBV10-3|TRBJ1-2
CAISNGAHTYGYTF
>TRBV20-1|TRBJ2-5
CSARRAGLQETQYF
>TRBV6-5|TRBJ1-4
CASSRQGARGEKLFF
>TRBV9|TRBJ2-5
CASSWAGEETQYF
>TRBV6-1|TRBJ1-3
CASSESGNTIYF
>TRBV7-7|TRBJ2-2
CASSPDRGRTGELFF